The sequence of this T cell receptor beta chain was determined in a study of regulatory T cells in long-lasting Graves disease. The overall study: Persistent Graves' disease denoted over 5 years of antithyroid drugs plus positive TSH receptor antibodies.

Combining iRepertoire HTBI primers with Arm-PCR of CDR3 regions, the authors built TCR beta libraries. Via MiXCR, TCRdb re-called the multiplex PCR reads, giving one row per CDR3 protein. The repertoire consists of 350,000 to 500,000 distinct CDR3 sequences, with roughly a fifth occurring once and the leading ten covering 13% to 15%. Specified time point: persistent/refractory GD, antithyroid drugs over 5 years with positive TRAb. PBMC RNA was the source of the TCR library. Patients were enrolled at an endocrinology department in Xi'an, China. The sample was peripheral blood mononuclear cells (PBMCs), taken when the disease was refractory, from a patient treated with antithyroid drugs. The TCR was taken from a female donor with Graves disease.

The CDR3 reads CASSQERESRNTIYF. CDR3 bases: TGCGCCAGCAGCCAAGAACGGGAAAGCAGAAACACCATATATTTT. The chain links TRBV4-1 to TRBJ1-3; D is uncertain. Germline V gene sequence: CDR1 MGHRA, CDR2 YSYEKL. The CDR3 contains 15 residues. V lost 0 bases and J 5 bases, leaving 11 bases between the germline ends.